Presented here are 13 T cell receptor beta chains from one specimen sequenced in a study of graft-versus-host responses after intestinal transplantation. These receptors' antigens are unknown. Clones were sequenced by immunoSEQ multiplex PCR, and TCRdb holds only the in-frame ones, with some missing. This table holds fewer than 130,000 clones, 80% to 95% found once. Sample: unstimulated CD8+ T cells sorted from spleen or lymph node cells, taken before intestinal transplant. All receptors come from a human donor who received an intestinal transplant.

J is TRBJ1-2 and V is TRBV4-1; D is possibly TRBD1 (5 bases). V lost 1 base and J 0 bases, leaving 9 bases between the germline ends. The CDR3 has 15 amino acids. Looked up from germline, CDR1 is MGHRA and CDR2 is YSYEKL. For the CDR3, the DNA is TGCGCCAGCAGCCAAGTGACAGACCCTAACTATGGCTACACCTTC. This sequence encodes CASSQVTDPNYGYTF.

This sequence joins TRBV27 and TRBJ1-2, with D tentatively TRBD1 (5 bases). This CDR3 is built from 15 residues. Germline CDR1 and CDR2: MNHEY and SMNVEV (reference sequence). The V end lost 0 bases, the J end lost 5 bases, and 13 bases lay between the germline ends. CDR3 sequence: CASSLSGGPPYGYTF. CDR3 bases: TGTGCCAGCAGTTTATCGGGGGGACCGCCGTATGGCTACACCTTC.

The V and J genes are TRBV15 and TRBJ1-1; weak D call: TRBD1 (6 bases). Trimming left V 1 base short and J 0 bases short, with 18 bases between. The CDR3 covers 18 residues. Germline values: CDR1 LNHNV, CDR2 YYDKDF (reference sequence). The CDR3 is CATSRASTGYSMNTEAFF. The CDR3 nucleotides are TGTGCCACCAGCAGAGCCTCGACAGGTTACTCCATGAACACTGAAGCTTTCTTT. The complete variable domain, with remaining parts taken from reference TRBV15 and TRBJ1-1, reads DAMVIQNPRYQVTQFGKPVTLSCSQTLNHNVMYWYQQKSSQAPKLLFHYYDKDFNNEADTPDNFQSRRPNTSFCFLDIRSPGLGDTAMYLCATSRASTGYSMNTEAFFGQGTRLTVV.

The chain is built from TRBV4-1 and TRBJ2-2, with 11 bases lining up with TRBD2. CDR1 and CDR2 (germline): MGHRA, YSYEKL. With 3 bases clipped from V and 6 bases from J, the junction kept 3 bases outside the gene matches. This CDR3 spans 15 amino acids. In DNA form, the CDR3 reads TGCGCCAGCAGCCATACTAGCGGGAGTCCCGGGGAGCTGTTTTTT. It codes for CASSHTSGSPGELFF.

The rearrangement uses TRBV14 and TRBJ1-2; 7 nucleotides align to TRBD1. The CDR3 has 16 amino acids. Germline CDR1 SGHDN, CDR2 FVKESK. With 3 bases clipped from V and 0 bases from J, the junction kept 7 bases outside the gene matches. As DNA, the CDR3 is TGTGCCAGCAGCCAGACACAGGGGAACCCTAACTATGGCTACACCTTC. Translated: CASSQTQGNPNYGYTF.

The V and J genes are TRBV27 and TRBJ2-1, with 10 bases identical to TRBD1. J gave up 2 bases and V 5 bases, and 6 bases lay outside the gene matches. From germline, CDR1 is MNHEY and CDR2 SMNVEV (reference sequence). The CDR3 covers 16 residues. Here the CDR3 reads CASSPGQGVPYNEQFF. As DNA, the CDR3 is TGTGCCAGCAGTCCCGGACAGGGGGTGCCCTACAATGAGCAGTTCTTC.

This chain uses TRBV6-5 with TRBJ2-7; D is undetermined. CDR1 is MNHEY, CDR2 SVGAGI, per germline. This CDR3 has 12 residues. V lost 7 bases and J 4 bases, leaving 11 bases between the germline ends. The CDR3 reads CASIEHRYEQYF. The CDR3 coding sequence is TGTGCCAGCATTGAGCACCGATACGAGCAGTACTTC.

The chain couples TRBV5-8 to TRBJ2-4, with 8 positions matching TRBD2. The CDR3 covers 16 residues. With 4 bases clipped from V and 8 bases from J, the junction kept 14 bases outside the gene matches. Germline CDR1 SGHTS, CDR2 YDEGEE. CDR3: CASSLGTSPPQDIQYF. As DNA, the CDR3 is TGTGCCAGCAGCCTCGGGACTAGTCCCCCCCAAGACATTCAGTACTTC.

The genes are TRBV29-1 and TRBJ2-7; 8 positions match TRBD1. The V gene end was trimmed by 7 bases and the J gene end by 3 bases; junction bases not matched to a gene: 5. Germline CDR1 and CDR2: SQVTM and ANQGSEA. CDR3 length equals 12 residues. The CDR3 DNA is TGCAGCGCCCGGGACAGGTTCTACGAGCAGTACTTC. It yields the protein CSARDRFYEQYF.

V and J are TRBV6-5 and TRBJ1-5, with unresolved D. This CDR3 has 15 residues. The ends were cut back, 0 bases at V and 0 bases at J, with 6 bases in the middle. Per germline, CDR1 MNHEY and CDR2 SVGAGI. The CDR3 sequence: CASSYSFPSNQPQHF. The CDR3 coding sequence is TGTGCCAGCAGTTACTCCTTTCCTAGCAATCAGCCCCAGCATTTT.

The chain carries TRBV4-1 and TRBJ1-1, with D unclear. V lost 1 base, J lost 1 base, and 4 bases lay in between. The CDR3 runs to 13 residues. From germline, CDR1 is MGHRA and CDR2 YSYEKL. The DNA for the CDR3 is TGCGCCAGCAGCCAAGCACAGAACACTGAAGCTTTCTTT. Protein: CASSQAQNTEAFF.

The chain has TRBV28 and TRBJ1-1; no definite D call. The V end lost 5 bases, the J end lost 3 bases, and 13 bases lay between the germline ends. There are 14 residues in the CDR3. Germline CDR1 reads MDHEN; CDR2 reads SYDVKM. The CDR3 region is CASSVTRRHTEAFF. The CDR3 DNA is TGTGCCAGCAGTGTCACCAGGAGGCACACTGAAGCTTTCTTT.

The CDR3 DNA reads as TGTGCCAGCAGCCTGACAGGGGGCGCCGATAACTATGGCTACACCTTC. Translating gives CASSLTGGADNYGYTF. The chain recombines TRBV6-6 with TRBJ1-2; the match to TRBD1 covers 10 bases. The CDR3 has 16 residues. V lost 6 bases to trimming and J lost 1 base; unmatched junction nucleotides: 8. In germline, CDR1 is MNHNY, CDR2 SVGAGI (reference sequence).